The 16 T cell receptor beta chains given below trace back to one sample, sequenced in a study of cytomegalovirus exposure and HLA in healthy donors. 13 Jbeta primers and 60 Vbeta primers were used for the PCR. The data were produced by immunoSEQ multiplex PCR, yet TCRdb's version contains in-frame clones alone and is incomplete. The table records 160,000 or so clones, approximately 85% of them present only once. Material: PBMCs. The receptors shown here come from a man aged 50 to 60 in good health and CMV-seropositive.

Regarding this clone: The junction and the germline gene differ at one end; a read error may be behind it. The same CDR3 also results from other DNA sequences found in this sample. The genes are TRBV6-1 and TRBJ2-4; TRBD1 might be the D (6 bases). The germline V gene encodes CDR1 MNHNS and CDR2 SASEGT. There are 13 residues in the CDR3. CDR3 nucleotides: TGCGCCAGCAGGGACCCCACAGGGAACATTCAGTACTTC. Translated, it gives CASRDPTGNIQYF.

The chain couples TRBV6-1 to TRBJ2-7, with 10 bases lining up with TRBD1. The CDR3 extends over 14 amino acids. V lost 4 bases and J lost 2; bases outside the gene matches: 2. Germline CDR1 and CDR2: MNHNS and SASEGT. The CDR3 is CASSGDRGTYEQYF. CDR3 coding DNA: TGTGCCAGCAGTGGGGACAGGGGTACCTACGAGCAGTACTTC.

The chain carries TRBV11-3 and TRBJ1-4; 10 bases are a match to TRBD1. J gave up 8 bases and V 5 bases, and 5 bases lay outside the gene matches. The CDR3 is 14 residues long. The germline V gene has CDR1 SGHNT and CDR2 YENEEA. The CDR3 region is CASSPGTGEEKLFF. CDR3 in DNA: TGTGCCAGCAGCCCAGGGACAGGGGAAGAAAAACTGTTTTTT.

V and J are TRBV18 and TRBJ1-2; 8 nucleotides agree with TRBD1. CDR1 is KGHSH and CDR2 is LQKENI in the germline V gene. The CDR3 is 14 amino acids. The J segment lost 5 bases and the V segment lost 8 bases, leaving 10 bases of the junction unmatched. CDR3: CASRLQGAFYGYTF. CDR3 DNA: TGTGCCAGCAGGCTTCAGGGGGCCTTTTATGGCTACACCTTC.

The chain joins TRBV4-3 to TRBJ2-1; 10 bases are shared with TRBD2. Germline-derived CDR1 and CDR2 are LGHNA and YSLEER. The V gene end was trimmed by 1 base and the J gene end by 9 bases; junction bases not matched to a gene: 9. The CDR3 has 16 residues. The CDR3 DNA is TGCGCCAGCAGCCAAGTAGCTAGCGGGAGAAGTAGTGAGCAGTTCTTC. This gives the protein CASSQVASGRSSEQFF.

The DNA of the CDR3 is TGTGCCAGCGGCGGGTGGGACACCGACAATCAGCCCCAGCATTTT. This gives the protein CASGGWDTDNQPQHF. The V gene is TRBV6-5, the J gene TRBJ1-5; D is possibly TRBD1 (6 bases). V lost 8 bases, J lost 3 bases, and 17 bases lay in between. CDR1 is MNHEY and CDR2 is SVGAGI in the germline V gene. This CDR3 has 15 residues.

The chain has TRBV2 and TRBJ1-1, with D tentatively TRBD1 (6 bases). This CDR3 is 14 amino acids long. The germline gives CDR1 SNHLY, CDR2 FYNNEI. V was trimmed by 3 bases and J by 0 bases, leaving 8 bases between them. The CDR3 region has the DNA TGTGCCAGCAGTGAGGACAGCTTGAACACTGAAGCTTTCTTT. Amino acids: CASSEDSLNTEAFF.

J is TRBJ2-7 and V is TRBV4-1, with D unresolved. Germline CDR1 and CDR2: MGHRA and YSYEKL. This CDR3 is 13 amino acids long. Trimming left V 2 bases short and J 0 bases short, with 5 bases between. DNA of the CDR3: TGCGCCAGCAGCCAACGTAGCTCCTACGAGCAGTACTTC. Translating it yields CASSQRSSYEQYF.

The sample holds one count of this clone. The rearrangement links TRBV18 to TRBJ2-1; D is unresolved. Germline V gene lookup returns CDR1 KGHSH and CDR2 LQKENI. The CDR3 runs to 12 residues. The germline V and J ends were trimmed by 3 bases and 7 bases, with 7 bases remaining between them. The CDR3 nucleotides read TGTGCCAGCTCACCTGCCGGGAATGAGCAGTTCTTC. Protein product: CASSPAGNEQFF.

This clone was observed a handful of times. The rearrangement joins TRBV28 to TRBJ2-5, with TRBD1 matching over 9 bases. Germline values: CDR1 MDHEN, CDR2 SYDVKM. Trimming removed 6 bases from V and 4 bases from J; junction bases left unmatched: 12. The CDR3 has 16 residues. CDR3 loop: CASSPPGQGEGETQYF. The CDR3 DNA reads TGTGCCAGCAGCCCCCCGGGACAGGGTGAAGGAGAGACCCAGTACTTC.

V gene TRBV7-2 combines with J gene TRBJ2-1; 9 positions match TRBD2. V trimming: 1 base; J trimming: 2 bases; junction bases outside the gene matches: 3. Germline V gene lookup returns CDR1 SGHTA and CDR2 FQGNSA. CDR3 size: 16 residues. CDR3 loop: CASSLVAGAPYNEQFF. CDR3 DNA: TGTGCCAGCAGCTTAGTAGCGGGAGCCCCCTACAATGAGCAGTTCTTC.

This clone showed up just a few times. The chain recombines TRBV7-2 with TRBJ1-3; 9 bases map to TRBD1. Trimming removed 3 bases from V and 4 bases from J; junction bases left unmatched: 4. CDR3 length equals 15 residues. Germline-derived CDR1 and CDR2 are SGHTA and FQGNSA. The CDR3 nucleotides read TGTGCCAGCAGCTTCGGGACAGGGAAGGGAAACACCATATATTTT. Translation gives CASSFGTGKGNTIYF.

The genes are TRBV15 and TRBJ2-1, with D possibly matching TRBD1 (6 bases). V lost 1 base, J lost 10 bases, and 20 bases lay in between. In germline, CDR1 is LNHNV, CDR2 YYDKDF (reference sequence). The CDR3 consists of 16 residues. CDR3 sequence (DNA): TGTGCCACCAGCAGAGGGCGTACAGGGTGGCATAACGAGCAGTTCTTC. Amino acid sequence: CATSRGRTGWHNEQFF.

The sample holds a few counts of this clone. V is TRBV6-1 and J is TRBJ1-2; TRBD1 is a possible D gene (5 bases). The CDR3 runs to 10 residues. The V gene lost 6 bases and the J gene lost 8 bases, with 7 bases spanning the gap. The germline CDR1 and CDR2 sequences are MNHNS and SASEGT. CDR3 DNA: TGTGCCAGCAGGGGGCAGGGCTACACCTTC. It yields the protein CASRGQGYTF.

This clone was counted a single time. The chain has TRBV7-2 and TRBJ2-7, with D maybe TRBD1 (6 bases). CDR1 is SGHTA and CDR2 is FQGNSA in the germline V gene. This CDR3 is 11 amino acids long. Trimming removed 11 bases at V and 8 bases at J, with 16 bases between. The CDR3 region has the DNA TGTGCCTCCAGGGTGGGGGCCCAGCAGTACTTC. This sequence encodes CASRVGAQQYF.

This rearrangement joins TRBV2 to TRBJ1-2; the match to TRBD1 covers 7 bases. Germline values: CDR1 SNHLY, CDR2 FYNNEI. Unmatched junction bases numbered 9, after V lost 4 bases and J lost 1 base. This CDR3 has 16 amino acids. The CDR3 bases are TGTGCCAGCAGTGGACAGGGACCCTCACTTAACTATGGCTACACCTTC. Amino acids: CASSGQGPSLNYGYTF.